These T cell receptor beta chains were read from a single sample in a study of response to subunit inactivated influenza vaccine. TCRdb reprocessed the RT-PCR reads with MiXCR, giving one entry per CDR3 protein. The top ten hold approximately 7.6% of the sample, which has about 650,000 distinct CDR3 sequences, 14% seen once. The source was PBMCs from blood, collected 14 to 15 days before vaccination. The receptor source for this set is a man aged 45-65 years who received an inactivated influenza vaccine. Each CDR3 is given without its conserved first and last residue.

ASSLSQGTTNEKLF TRBJ1-4 TRBV27 14
ATKPGPGNTIY TRBJ1-3 TRBV15 11
ASSSGALQVYEQF TRBJ2-1 TRBV11-1 13
ASSPRGSRSTGELF TRBJ2-2 TRBV7-9 14
ASSSLGTSGKIDTQY TRBJ2-3 TRBV27 15
ASSGTPEGSDEQF TRBJ2-1 TRBV7-3 13
ASSQVFGSGELF TRBJ2-2 TRBV14 12
ASSPGLAREQY TRBJ2-7 TRBV11-2 11
ASSPWNSGTGELF TRBJ2-2 TRBV27 13
AISVSADTQY TRBJ2-3 TRBV10-3 10
ASSLWGGVTDTQY TRBJ2-3 TRBV11-2 13
SARGRQGNNGYT TRBJ1-2 TRBV20-1 12
ASSSSPSQETQY TRBJ2-5 TRBV7-6 12
ASSHGDRDYNEQF TRBJ2-1 TRBV7-2 13
ASTGGNTGELF TRBJ2-2 TRBV2 11
ASSGTGYTGELF TRBJ2-2 TRBV6-4 12
SAGSWAGSYEQY TRBJ2-7 TRBV20-1 12
ASSSALRGDINSPLH TRBJ1-6 TRBV7-9 15
SAWAGASTDTQY TRBJ2-3 TRBV20-1 12
ASSFTGTPGYEQY TRBJ2-7 TRBV5-5 13
ASSRDSYEQY TRBJ2-7 TRBV5-1 10
ASSYVFLNTDTQY TRBJ2-3 TRBV6-2/TRBV6-3 13
SAASGNGETQY TRBJ2-5 TRBV20-1 11
ASSSLRTDSYEQY TRBJ2-7 TRBV7-9 13
SVRDALVGELF TRBJ2-2 TRBV29-1 11
ASSLETGSGETQY TRBJ2-5 TRBV5-8 13
ASTQDNSASPLH TRBJ1-6 TRBV6-2/TRBV6-3 12
ASSLSRLAVTVSSYNEQF TRBJ2-1 TRBV27 18
ASSHLYRSLYEQY TRBJ2-7 TRBV14 13
ASNLAGATYEQY TRBJ2-7 TRBV28 12
ASSLVGRQAAYEQY TRBJ2-7 TRBV7-8 14
ASSYSWGARQY TRBJ2-7 TRBV6-5 11
ASSQTDGYTDTQY TRBJ2-3 TRBV4-1 13
ASSVDGGLYGYT TRBJ1-2 TRBV9 12
ASASGTGSSPLH TRBJ1-6 TRBV6-2/TRBV6-3 12
ASSFRTLNNSPLH TRBJ1-6 TRBV5-6 13
SVVAGDGGYEQY TRBJ2-7 TRBV20-1 12
ASSTGLAVSF TRBJ2-1 TRBV5-1 10
ASRPGQNTGELF TRBJ2-2 TRBV6-2/TRBV6-3 12
ASSLRGSEQY TRBJ2-7 TRBV7-2 10
ASSALAAGQETQY TRBJ2-5 TRBV2 13
ASSYRLAGAYEQY TRBJ2-7 TRBV6-2/TRBV6-3 13
ASSRANTGELF TRBJ2-2 TRBV7-2 11
ASSVAGDWDEQY TRBJ2-7 TRBV9 12
ASRGTGAANTEAF TRBJ1-1 TRBV5-1 13
ASSVSGGNTGELF TRBJ2-2 TRBV6-1 13
SAPRGGWETQY TRBJ2-5 TRBV20-1 11
ASSRLLAGGPDTQY TRBJ2-3 TRBV28 14
ASSSSALEQY TRBJ2-7 TRBV7-9 10
ASSFPPSAINTDTQY TRBJ2-3 TRBV7-9 15
ASSYGRIAGLSGTQY TRBJ2-5 TRBV7-8 15
AIKGQGRLETQY TRBJ2-5 TRBV10-3 12
SVELTGGYEQY TRBJ2-7 TRBV29-1 11
ASSPHGGEEQY TRBJ2-7 TRBV9 11
ASARETQY TRBJ2-5 TRBV11-1 8
TPVPGLAGDGFYEQF TRBJ2-1 TRBV20-1 15